The rows below give T cell receptor beta chains drawn from one sample of a study of T cell responses to AZD1222 COVID-19 vaccine. TCRdb's table, derived via immunoSEQ multiplex PCR, lists solely in-frame clones and lacks some. There are about 55,000 clones in the sample; about 89% occur only once, and 2% lies in the top ten. The specimen comprised peripheral blood, sampled on day 0 of AZD1222 vaccination. All receptors come from an adult in good health. CDR3s include the opening cysteine and the closing phenylalanine or tryptophan. A D gene is named only where the DNA matches it firmly. Clone size, where shown, is once, few, many, or a class for clones that have expanded.

cdr3_nt cdr3_aa clone_size j_call cdr3_length v_call d_call
TGCAGCGCCCCAGAGGGAAACACCATATATTTT CSAPEGNTIYF - TRBJ1-3 11 TRBV29-1 -
TGTGCCAGCAGCTCAGCCGGGGGAGGGCCGTCGGATACGCAGTATTTT CASSSAGGGPSDTQYF once TRBJ2-3 16 TRBV7-9 TRBD2
TGTGCCAGTAGAGTAGCGGGAGATTTAAATGAGCAGTTCTTC CASRVAGDLNEQFF - TRBJ2-1 14 TRBV19 TRBD2
TGTGCCAGCAGCGTAGGGGACAGGGCAAGCGGGGAGCTACACAATGAGCAGTTCTTC CASSVGDRASGELHNEQFF - TRBJ2-1 19 TRBV9 TRBD1
TGCAGTGCTAGTCCTAGCGGGAACACCGGGGAGCTGTTTTTT CSASPSGNTGELFF - TRBJ2-2 14 TRBV20-1 TRBD2
TGTGCCAGCAATCTGGGGACCGCGACTCCCGGCACTGAAGCTTTCTTT CASNLGTATPGTEAFF - TRBJ1-1 16 TRBV7-9 -
TGTGCCAGCAGCCGACCGACAGGGACAGACTCTGGAAACACCATATATTTT CASSRPTGTDSGNTIYF - TRBJ1-3 17 TRBV11-2 TRBD1
TGTGCCAGCAGCTCTCAGGGGGGCGGCTTGAATTCACCCCTCCACTTT CASSSQGGGLNSPLHF - TRBJ1-6 16 TRBV7-6 TRBD1
TGTGCCTGGAGTGATAACATCTCAACTAATGAAAAACTGTTTTTT CAWSDNISTNEKLFF - TRBJ1-4 15 TRBV30 -
TGTGCCAGCAGCCGGGATCGGGAAGAGACCCAGTACTTC CASSRDREETQYF - TRBJ2-5 13 TRBV11-2 -
TGTGCCAGCAGCTCCTTTACTAGTTCCGAGCAGTACTTC CASSSFTSSEQYF - TRBJ2-7 13 TRBV13 -
TGTGCCAGCAGCCAAGAGAGGATGTTGACTGAAGCTTTCTTT CASSQERMLTEAFF few TRBJ1-1 14 TRBV4-2 -
TGTGCCAGCCAAGGGAGCGGCAGACTCAGTGAGCAGTTCTTC CASQGSGRLSEQFF - TRBJ2-1 14 TRBV14 -
TGTGCCAGCAGTTACAGACAGTTTTCTAGCACAGATACGCAGTATTTT CASSYRQFSSTDTQYF - TRBJ2-3 16 TRBV6-5 -
TGTGCCAGCAGTTTCAGGGACAACACTGAAGCTTTCTTT CASSFRDNTEAFF - TRBJ1-1 13 TRBV27 -
TGTGCCAGCAGTCTCACGGGGTTGGGGCAGCCCCTAAATTCACCCCTCCACTTT CASSLTGLGQPLNSPLHF - TRBJ1-6 18 TRBV11-2 -
TGTGCCAGCAGTCAACCCTTTCGGGCGTCGGGAAACACCATATATTTT CASSQPFRASGNTIYF - TRBJ1-3 16 TRBV28 -
TGTGCCAGCAGTTTCAGCGCAACTAATGAAAAACTGTTTTTT CASSFSATNEKLFF - TRBJ1-4 14 TRBV27 -
TGTGCCAGCAGTCGAGGGGGCAATCAGCCCCAGCATTTT CASSRGGNQPQHF - TRBJ1-5 13 TRBV28 -
TGTGCCAGCAGTGAATACCGAAACCCTGGAAACACCATATATTTT CASSEYRNPGNTIYF - TRBJ1-3 15 TRBV6-1 -
TGTGCCAGCAGCTCACAGGGGAACTATGGCTACACCTTC CASSSQGNYGYTF - TRBJ1-2 13 TRBV5-5 TRBD1
TGTGCCAGCAGCTCGGACAGGGCTAGCACAGATACGCAGTATTTT CASSSDRASTDTQYF - TRBJ2-3 15 TRBV7-9 TRBD1
TGTGCCAGTAGTATTAGGGGTAACACTGAAGCTTTCTTT CASSIRGNTEAFF few TRBJ1-1 13 TRBV19 -
TGCGCCAGCAGCTTGGGCTTGGGGACCGATGGCTACACCTTC CASSLGLGTDGYTF once TRBJ1-2 14 TRBV5-1 -